This entry describes one T cell receptor (beta chain). What it binds is not known. The sample is drawn from a study of cytomegalovirus exposure and HLA in healthy donors. Overall study findings and caveats: Generally TCR sequences proved uncommon, though certain public TCRs appeared in numerous donors. In most subjects, TCR beta sequences reportedly gave accurate predictions of HLA-A and HLA-B alleles. Analysis was carried out at a later point, and it linked a missense DCLRE1C variant to TCR beta V- and J-gene trimming. A later analysis found TCR association rates differed by HLA locus, highest for DRB1 and lowest for HLA-C.

V was shortened by 5 bases and J by 6 bases, with 13 bases between the two germline ends. In germline, CDR1 is SQVTM, CDR2 ANQGSEA. The CDR3 runs 12 residues. The study ran its PCR with 60 Vbeta and 13 Jbeta primers. Assay: immunoSEQ multiplex PCR; the TCRdb copy retains only in-frame clones and omits some. The data contain about 160,000 clones, approximately 78% of them singletons. Sequencing was carried out using PBMCs. The TCR was taken from a girl aged 2 to 9 in good health and CMV-seropositive. The chain carries TRBV29-1 and TRBJ1-1; no firm D call. This chain's CDR3 is CSVLATLSEAFF. The CDR3 bases are TGCAGCGTTTTAGCGACACTATCTGAAGCTTTCTTT.